The entry that follows covers one T cell receptor beta chain sequence. This entry comes from a study of blood T cell repertoires in COVID-19. The wider study: COVID-19 samples from acute and convalescent phases originated in the United States, Italy and Spain. The analysed material was cDNA or gDNA that came from T cells, B-cell-depleted T cells, or PBMCs.

In the study's own analysis: Scientists estimated how many nucleated cells there were by amplifying reference gene primers. The repertoire was sequenced with immunoSEQ multiplex PCR; TCRdb's copy has only in-frame clones and lacks some. That table gives V, J and clone size, and the DNA gave D and trimming. The table lists 100,000 to 150,000 clones, roughly three quarters of them singletons, with more than 35% in the top ten. The receptor was isolated from a man aged 35 to 55 with active or convalescent COVID-19. The sequenced sample consisted of peripheral blood.

CDR3 bases: TGTGCCAGCAGCCGCCAGGGTGAAAAACTGTTTTTT. Translation gives CASSRQGEKLFF. V is TRBV3-1 (or the pseudogene TRBV3-2) and J is TRBJ1-4, with TRBD1 as a possible D gene (5 bases). V lost 4 bases and J lost 7, with 7 bases in between. Germline CDR1 LGHDT, CDR2 YNNKEL (reference sequence). The CDR3 extends over 12 amino acids.